The 19 T cell receptor beta chains below come from one sample, sequenced in a study of blood T cell repertoires in COVID-19. The assay was immunoSEQ multiplex PCR, and TCRdb's table has in-frame clones only and misses some. The data contain over 65,000 clones, around nine tenths of them singletons. What was sequenced was peripheral blood. These receptors all stem from a human donor in a cohort sampled during active COVID-19.

This chain uses TRBV28 with TRBJ1-2; 8 bases line up with TRBD1. Germline lookup yields CDR1 MDHEN and CDR2 SYDVKM. The CDR3 loop spans 13 amino acids. V lost 2 bases to trimming and J lost 6 bases; unmatched junction nucleotides: 2. CDR3 in amino acids: CASSLAGGNGYTF. CDR3 in DNA: TGTGCCAGCAGTTTAGCAGGGGGCAATGGCTACACCTTC.

The rearrangement links TRBV5-5 to TRBJ1-2, with D hard to call. Per germline, CDR1 SGHKS and CDR2 YYEKEE (reference sequence). CDR3 size: 13 residues. V was cut by 5 bases and J by 0 bases, with 8 bases left in between. The CDR3 DNA sequence: TGTGCCAGCAGTGGGCGATCTAACTATGGCTACACCTTC. Translated: CASSGRSNYGYTF.

V and J are TRBV27 and TRBJ1-5; weak D call: TRBD1 (6 bases). V was shortened by 1 base and J by 4 bases, with 32 bases between the two germline ends. The CDR3 runs to 22 residues. CDR1 is MNHEY, CDR2 SMNVEV, per germline (reference sequence). The DNA of the CDR3 is TGTGCCAGCAGTTTATATGGGGGGCGGCTGGGGGAGGGGATGGGGCGAAATCAGCCCCAGCATTTT. Its protein is CASSLYGGRLGEGMGRNQPQHF.

The genes are TRBV4-3 and TRBJ2-7; weak D call: TRBD2 (6 bases). Trimming stripped 0 bases from V and 3 bases from J, with 15 bases between. Germline V lookup: CDR1 LGHNA, CDR2 YSLEER. This CDR3 comprises 16 residues. The CDR3: CASSQEFGEANYEQYF. In DNA, the CDR3 is TGCGCCAGCAGCCAAGAATTCGGGGAGGCAAACTACGAGCAGTACTTC.

In this sample, this clone turned up once. This chain links TRBV30 with TRBJ2-7; weak D call: TRBD1 (7 bases). The CDR3 has 15 amino acids. Per germline, CDR1 GTSNPN and CDR2 SVGIG (reference sequence). The germline V and J ends were trimmed by 5 bases and 3 bases, with 20 bases remaining between them. CDR3 amino acids: CAWSYNRGGGYEQYF. CDR3 sequence (DNA): TGTGCCTGGTCCTATAACAGGGGAGGTGGCTACGAGCAGTACTTC.

The chain recombines TRBV24-1 with TRBJ2-2; TRBD1 matches at 8 bases. The germline V gene encodes CDR1 KGHDR and CDR2 SFDVKD. The CDR3 runs 16 residues. The J segment lost 3 bases and the V segment lost 5 bases, leaving 7 bases of the junction unmatched. This CDR3 reads CATSAMNRGYTGELFF. The DNA for the CDR3 is TGTGCCACCAGTGCTATGAACAGGGGGTACACCGGGGAGCTGTTTTTT.

The J gene is TRBJ2-7, the V gene TRBV18, with TRBD1 matching over 10 bases. CDR3 length equals 15 residues. V was pared by 3 bases and J by 7 bases, with 9 bases of the junction left unmatched. CDR1 is KGHSH and CDR2 is LQKENI in the germline V gene. CDR3 nucleotide sequence: TGTGCCAGCTCACCCTTGACAGGGGGCTTATCTGAGCAGTACTTC. This codes for CASSPLTGGLSEQYF.

The genes are TRBV9 and TRBJ1-2, with a tentative D call TRBD1 (5 bases). The CDR3 consists of 16 residues. CDR1 is SGDLS, CDR2 YYNGEE, per germline. With 3 bases removed from V and 2 bases from J, the gap between germline ends came to 17 bases. The CDR3 is CASSGIVSGENYGYTF. The CDR3 DNA reads TGTGCCAGCAGCGGTATCGTATCGGGGGAGAACTATGGCTACACCTTC. Full variable domain (rest looked up from reference TRBV9 and TRBJ1-2): DSGVTQTPKHLITATGQRVTLRCSPRSGDLSVYWYQQSLDQGLQFLIQYYNGEERAKGNILERFSAQQFPDLHSELNLSSLELGDSALYFCASSGIVSGENYGYTFGSGTRLTVV.

The chain recombines TRBV6-2 or TRBV6-3 with TRBJ2-1, with TRBD2 matching 13 bases. CDR1 is MNHEY and CDR2 is SVGEGT in the germline V gene. The length of the CDR3 is 15 residues. V shed 5 bases and J 10 bases; nucleotides not matched to a gene: 8. The DNA for the CDR3 is TGTGCCAGCAGTCTTCCGACTAGCGGGAGGCCCGAGCAGTTCTTC. This sequence encodes CASSLPTSGRPEQFF.

The chain has TRBV24-1 and TRBJ1-3; a weak D match, TRBD1 (5 bases). The V end was cut by 9 bases, the J end by 0 bases, with 8 bases between. CDR3 length equals 13 residues. The germline CDR1 and CDR2 sequences are KGHDR and SFDVKD. The CDR3 protein is CATQGNSGNTIYF. Here the CDR3 DNA reads TGTGCCACCCAGGGCAACTCTGGAAACACCATATATTTT.

The gene calls are TRBV28 and TRBJ2-2; 8 nucleotides line up with TRBD1. The CDR3 is 17 amino acids. Trimming at V came to 2 bases and at J to 0 bases, leaving 5 bases not matched to a gene. Germline V lookup: CDR1 MDHEN, CDR2 SYDVKM. The CDR3 DNA reads TGTGCCAGCAGTTTAAGCGGCAGGGGGCCGAACACCGGGGAGCTGTTTTTT. Protein sequence: CASSLSGRGPNTGELFF.

This rearrangement joins TRBV20-1 to TRBJ2-7; D remains ambiguous. V lost 3 bases to trimming and J lost 5 bases, with 11 bases between them. Germline CDR1 and CDR2: DFQATT and SNEGSKA (reference sequence). This CDR3 has 12 residues. CDR3: CSASNNPNEQYF. The CDR3 region has the DNA TGCAGTGCTAGTAACAATCCCAACGAGCAGTACTTC.

The V and J genes are TRBV12-5 and TRBJ1-2; TRBD1 matches at 10 bases. From germline, CDR1 is LGHNT and CDR2 FRNRAP. The J segment lost 5 bases and the V segment lost 5 bases, leaving 11 bases of the junction unmatched. This CDR3 spans 16 amino acids. The CDR3, as DNA: TGTGCTAGTGGTCCCCAGGACAGGGGGGATAATTATGGCTACACCTTC. Translation gives CASGPQDRGDNYGYTF.

The rearrangement uses TRBV19 and TRBJ2-2; a possible D gene is TRBD2 (7 bases). Germline CDR1 and CDR2: LNHDA and SQIVND (reference sequence). V lost 5 bases and J lost 7, with 14 bases in between. The CDR3 is 14 amino acids. The CDR3 DNA follows: TGTGCCAGTAGTCCCAGGGGAGGGGGCGGGGAGCTGTTTTTT. Residues: CASSPRGGGGELFF. Full variable domain (missing parts from reference TRBV19 and TRBJ2-2): DGGITQSPKYLFRKEGQNVTLSCEQNLNHDAMYWYRQDPGQGLRLIYYSQIVNDFQKGDIAEGYSVSREKKESFPLTVTSAQKNPTAFYLCASSPRGGGGELFFGEGSRLTVL.

The chain is built from TRBV29-1 and TRBJ2-2; 10 nucleotides agree with TRBD2. Trimming removed 7 bases from V and 2 bases from J; junction bases left unmatched: 4. The CDR3 sequence is 14 residues long. Germline CDR1 is SQVTM and CDR2 is ANQGSEA. The CDR3 here is CSAPLAGNTGELFF. As DNA, the CDR3 is TGCAGCGCCCCACTAGCGGGAAACACCGGGGAGCTGTTTTTT.

The table lists this clone with a count of one. This sequence joins TRBV6-5 and TRBJ2-1, with a weak D call TRBD2 (5 bases). This CDR3 comprises 15 residues. Germline CDR1 and CDR2: MNHEY and SVGAGI. Trimming removed 0 bases from V and 3 bases from J, with 9 bases in between. CDR3 sequence reads: CASSYSEGFYNEQFF. CDR3 sequence (DNA): TGTGCCAGCAGTTACTCAGAGGGATTCTACAATGAGCAGTTCTTC.

This clone was seen just once. V usage is TRBV9 and J usage is TRBJ2-7; D is perhaps TRBD2 (5 bases). Germline assignment: CDR1 SGDLS and CDR2 YYNGEE. CDR3 length equals 15 residues. Trimming removed 0 bases from V and 0 bases from J, with 10 bases in between. This CDR3 is CASSVATGSSYEQYF. In nucleotides, the CDR3 is TGTGCCAGCAGCGTAGCTACGGGGAGCTCCTACGAGCAGTACTTC.

The rearrangement joins TRBV12-5 to TRBJ2-3; D is possibly TRBD1 (5 bases). V lost 0 bases and J 4 bases, leaving 8 bases between the germline ends. In germline, CDR1 is LGHNT, CDR2 FRNRAP. CDR3 length: 14 residues. CDR3 sequence: CASGLVPGSDTQYF. The DNA for the CDR3 is TGTGCTAGTGGTTTGGTACCAGGGTCAGATACGCAGTATTTT. The full variable domain, in which reference TRBV12-5 and TRBJ2-3 provide the parts outside the CDR3, is DARVTQTPRHKVTEMGQEVTMRCQPILGHNTVFWYRQTMMQGLELLAYFRNRAPLDDSGMPKDRFSAEMPDATLATLKIQPSEPRDSAVYFCASGLVPGSDTQYFGPGTRLTVL.

The chain combines TRBV30 with TRBJ2-4; 7 positions agree with TRBD2. The CDR3 has 14 residues. The ends lost 3 bases at V and 1 base at J; junction bases unmatched: 3. In germline, CDR1 is GTSNPN, CDR2 SVGIG (reference sequence). This CDR3 is CAWSLGGAKNIQYF. DNA of the CDR3: TGTGCCTGGAGCCTGGGGGGGGCCAAAAACATTCAGTACTTC. The full variable domain, rest sourced from reference TRBV30 and TRBJ2-4, is SQTIHQWPATLVQPVGSPLSLECTVEGTSNPNLYWYRQAAGRGLQLLFYSVGIGQISSEVPQNLSASRPQDRQFILSSKKLLLSDSGFYLCAWSLGGAKNIQYFGAGTRLSVL.